This T cell receptor (beta chain) was sequenced in a study of OX40 agonist ivuxolimab in advanced cancers. Notes on the research overall: The costimulatory receptor OX40 (CD134) was targeted by ivuxolimab, a fully human IgG2 agonistic monoclonal antibody. Intravenous ivuxolimab was administered to patients every 2 weeks at six dose levels: 0.01, 0.1, 0.3, 1.5, 3 and 10 mg/kg. Of the approximately 50 dose-escalation patients, hepatocellular carcinoma was present in approximately 20, melanoma in roughly 15, renal cell carcinoma in 9 and head and neck cancer in 9. In the dose-escalation cohort, 70% to 85% of patients were male, and the mean age was 60 years with a range of roughly 20 to 79. Prior anti-PD-1, anti-PD-L1 or anti-CTLA-4 therapy was permitted, and checkpoint inhibitors had been received by 40% to 50% of dose-escalation patients. Partial responses were achieved by three dose-escalation patients, of whom one had hepatocellular carcinoma and two had cutaneous melanoma. Peripheral TCRbeta sequencing was intended to test whether TCR sequence diversity was altered and clonal T-cell expansion was caused by ivuxolimab. The paper covers the monotherapy dose-escalation part of the phase I ivuxolimab trial, which included N ≈ 57 patients. Results the study describes overall, beyond this receptor: After ivuxolimab, more expanded clones were found on average in CD8+ T cells than in CD4+ T cells. In partial responders in the 0.1-3.0 mg/kg groups, normalized peripheral clonal expansion was found to be among the lowest, especially among CD8+ T cells. The antigen specificity of the peripheral T cells that underwent clonal expansion was not determined. At doses of 0.1 to 3.0 mg/kg, clonal expansion of both CD4+ and CD8+ T cells in blood was seen between baseline and week 6. Low levels of normalized T-cell clonal expansion were also shown by some nonresponding patients.

Genomic DNA was extracted from sorted cells for sequencing of the TCRbeta CDR3 region. The immunoSEQ Assay was used for sequencing of TCRbeta CDR3 regions. TCRdb's version of the immuneACCESS table is confined to in-frame rearrangements and falls short of the full clone set. An unresolved V gene accounts for under half of the shortfall where checked; the remainder is of unknown origin. The sample table holds some 66,000 clones, of which roughly 84% were seen once. Over 0.3% of the sample lies in the top ten. The trial excluded patients who had a history of autoimmune disease or were on systemic immunosuppression. In every dose cohort, peripheral blood was drawn for TCR sequencing at baseline, cycle 4 day 1, and cycle 7 day 1. Samples were obtained from an open-label, multicenter, first-in-human phase I dose-escalation trial of ivuxolimab. Adults with locally advanced or metastatic melanoma, renal cell, hepatocellular, or head and neck squamous cell carcinoma were enrolled in the trial. Before TCR sequencing, CD4+ and CD8+ T cells were separately sorted from peripheral blood.

For this clone: This receptor's antigen is unknown. Base quality data are lacking; no much larger clone is found one base away.

CDR1 is given as LNHDA and CDR2 as SQIVND, both from the germline V gene (reference sequence). From cysteine to phenylalanine, the CDR3 is 14 amino acids long. The sequence is cut down to CDR3 DNA, 42 bases in frame from base 1. V is cut by 7 bases and J by 4 bases, and the space between the germline ends is 16 bases. The receptor's source is an adult with an advanced solid tumor such as melanoma, head and neck, liver or kidney cancer. This receptor chain uses TRBV19 and TRBJ1-2, and perhaps TRBD1 as D gene, on 5 matching bases. This specimen was CD4+ or CD8+ T cells sorted from blood, taken in a trial of the OX40 agonist ivuxolimab. The CDR3 has the sequence CASTGGASSYGYTF. The sequenced DNA is TGTGCCAGTACGGGTGGGGCGTCGAGCTATGGCTACACCTTC.